This T cell receptor (beta chain) was found in a study of beta chain features in type 1 diabetes. This clone was seen more than once but under ten times. Its antigen is undetermined. Study conclusions and caveats: TCRB repertoires of naive, central memory and Treg cells appeared more similar among patients than among healthy donors.

Expressed TCRB transcripts were sequenced, since all the RNA that had been isolated was reverse transcribed. Only in-frame clones appear in the TCRdb table, and some are missing; sequencing was by immunoSEQ multiplex PCR. Here the sample spans under 25,000 clones, approximately 50% being singletons. CD45RO/CCR7/CD25/CD127/CD95/CD27 sorting isolated CD4+ naive, central memory, regulatory and stem cell-like memory cells. Trimming pared 5 bases from V and 0 bases from J, leaving 8 bases between. In germline, CDR1 is KGHSH, CDR2 LQKENI. The CDR3 has 14 residues. This receptor was identified in a man between 18 and 35 years old in good health. This rearrangement joins TRBV18 to TRBJ1-5; perhaps TRBD1 as D (6 bases). Sample: stem cell memory CD4+ T cells from blood. CDR3 sequence (DNA): TGTGCCAGCTCAACAGGGTATAGCAATCAGCCCCAGCATTTT. Protein: CASSTGYSNQPQHF. The full variable domain, its missing parts supplied by reference TRBV18 and TRBJ1-5, is NAGVMQNPRHLVRRRGQEARLRCSPMKGHSHVYWYRQLPEEGLKFMVYLQKENIIDESGMPKERFSAEFPKEGPSILRIQQVVRGDSAAYFCASSTGYSNQPQHFGDGTRLSIL.